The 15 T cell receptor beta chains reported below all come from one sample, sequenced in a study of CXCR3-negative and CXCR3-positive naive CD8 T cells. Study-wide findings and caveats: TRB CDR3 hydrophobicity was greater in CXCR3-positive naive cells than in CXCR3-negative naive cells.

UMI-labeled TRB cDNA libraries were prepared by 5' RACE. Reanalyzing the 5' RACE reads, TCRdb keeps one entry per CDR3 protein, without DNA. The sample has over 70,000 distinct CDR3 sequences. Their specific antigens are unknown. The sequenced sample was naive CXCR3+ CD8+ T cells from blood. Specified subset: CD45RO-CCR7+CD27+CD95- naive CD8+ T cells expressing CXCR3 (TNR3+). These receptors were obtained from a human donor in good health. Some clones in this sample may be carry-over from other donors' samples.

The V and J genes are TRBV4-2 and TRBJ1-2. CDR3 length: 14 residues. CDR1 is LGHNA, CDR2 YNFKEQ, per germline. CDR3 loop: CASSQESVNYGYTF.

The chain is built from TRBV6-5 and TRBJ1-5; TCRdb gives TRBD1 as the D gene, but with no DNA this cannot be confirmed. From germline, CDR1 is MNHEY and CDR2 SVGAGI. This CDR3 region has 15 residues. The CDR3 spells CASSYGQGWGQPQHF.

The CDR3 reads CATSDPWGWGNEQFF. J is TRBJ2-1 and V is TRBV24-1; the TCRdb call, TRBD1, lacks DNA for checking. The length of the CDR3 is 15 residues. From germline, CDR1 is KGHDR and CDR2 SFDVKD.

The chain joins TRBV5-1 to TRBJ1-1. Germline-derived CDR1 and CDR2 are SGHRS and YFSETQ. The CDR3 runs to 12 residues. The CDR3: CASSLVRGGAFF.

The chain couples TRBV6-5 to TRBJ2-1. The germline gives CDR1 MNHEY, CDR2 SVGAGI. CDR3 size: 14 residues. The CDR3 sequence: CASRSLETYNERFF.

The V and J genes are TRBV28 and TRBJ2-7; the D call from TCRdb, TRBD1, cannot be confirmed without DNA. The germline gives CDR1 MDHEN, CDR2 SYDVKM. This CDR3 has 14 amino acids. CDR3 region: CASRARDSPYEQYF.

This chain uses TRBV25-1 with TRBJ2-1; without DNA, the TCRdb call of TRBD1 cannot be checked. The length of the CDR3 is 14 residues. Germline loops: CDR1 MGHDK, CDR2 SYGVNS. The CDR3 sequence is CASSPMGLFNEQFF.

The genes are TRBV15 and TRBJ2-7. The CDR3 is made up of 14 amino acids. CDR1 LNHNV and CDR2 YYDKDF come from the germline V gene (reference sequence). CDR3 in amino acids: CATSRGMERYEQYF.

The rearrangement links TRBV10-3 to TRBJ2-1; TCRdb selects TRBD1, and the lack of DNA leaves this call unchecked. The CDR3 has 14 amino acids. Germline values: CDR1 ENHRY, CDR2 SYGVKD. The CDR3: CAIMEGGSYNEQFF.

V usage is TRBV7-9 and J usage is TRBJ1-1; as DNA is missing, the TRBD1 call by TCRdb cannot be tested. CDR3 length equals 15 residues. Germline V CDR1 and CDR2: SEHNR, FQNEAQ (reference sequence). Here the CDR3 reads CASSLEGTMNTEAFF.

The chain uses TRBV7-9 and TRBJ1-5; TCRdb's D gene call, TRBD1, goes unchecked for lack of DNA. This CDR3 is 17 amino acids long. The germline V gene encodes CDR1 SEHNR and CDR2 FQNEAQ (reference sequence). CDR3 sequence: CASSLTQGPGQDSAQHF.

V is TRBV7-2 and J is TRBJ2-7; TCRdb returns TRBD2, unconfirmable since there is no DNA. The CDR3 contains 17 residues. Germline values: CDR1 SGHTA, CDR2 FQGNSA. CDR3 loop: CASSFGLAGGDYYEQYF.

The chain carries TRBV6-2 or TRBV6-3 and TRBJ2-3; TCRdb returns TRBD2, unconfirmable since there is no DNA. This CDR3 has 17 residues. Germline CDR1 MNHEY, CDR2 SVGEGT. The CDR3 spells CASSYDRGSGGADTQYF.

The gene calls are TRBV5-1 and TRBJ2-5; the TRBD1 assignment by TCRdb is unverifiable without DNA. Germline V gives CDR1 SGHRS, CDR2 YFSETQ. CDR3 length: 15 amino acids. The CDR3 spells CASSLDGATEETQYF.

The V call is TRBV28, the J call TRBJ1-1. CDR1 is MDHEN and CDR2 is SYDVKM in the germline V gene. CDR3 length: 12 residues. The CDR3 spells CASSHRKSEAFF.